This T cell receptor beta chain was identified during a study of OX40 agonist ivuxolimab in advanced cancers. CDR1 is SGHNT, CDR2 YYREEE, per germline (reference sequence). The junction had 9 bases not matched to a gene; V was cut back by 0 bases and J by 7 bases. This CDR3 contains 15 residues. The timepoints at which blood was sampled were baseline, cycle 4 day 1, and cycle 7 day 1. The table came from immunoSEQ multiplex PCR; TCRdb's copy has only in-frame clones and leaves some out. The sample consists of tens of thousands of clones, 85% to 90% of them appearing once. This sequence originates from an adult with an advanced solid tumor such as melanoma, head and neck, liver or kidney cancer. Specimen: CD4+ or CD8+ T cells sorted from blood, collected in a trial of the OX40 agonist ivuxolimab. The chain couples TRBV5-4 to TRBJ1-2; TRBD1 aligns across 7 bases. CDR3 sequence: CASSLGGTARSGYTF. The CDR3 region has the DNA TGTGCCAGCAGCTTGGGTGGGACAGCTAGGAGTGGCTACACCTTC.